This passage covers 24 T cell receptor beta chains from one sample sequenced in a study of regulatory T cells in long-lasting Graves disease. Time point: persistent/refractory GD, antithyroid drugs over 5 years with positive TRAb. With RNA extracted from PBMCs as input, the TCR library was made. Sequencing libraries for TCR beta were prepared with iRepertoire HTBI primers and Arm-PCR of CDR3 regions. TCRdb reprocessed the multiplex PCR reads via MiXCR and lists one record per CDR3 protein. The sample includes about 430,000 distinct CDR3 sequences, about 21% of them seen just once. Sequencing used peripheral blood mononuclear cells (PBMCs), obtained when the disease was refractory, from a patient treated with antithyroid drugs. These receptors originate from a female donor with Graves disease.

Notes on this clonotype: A read error may explain this, as a much larger clone is one base away. V is TRBV6-2 or TRBV6-3 and J is TRBJ1-5; D may be TRBD1 (5 bases). Germline values: CDR1 MNHEY, CDR2 SVGEGT. The CDR3 loop spans 14 amino acids. For the CDR3, the DNA is TGTGTCAGCAGTGAAGGGCAGGGAAGAAAGCCCCAGCATTTT. Protein sequence: CVSSEGQGRKPQHF.

In this sample, this clonotype turned up many times. The chain is built from TRBV28 and TRBJ2-7; D unresolved. V dropped 4 bases and J dropped 2 bases, with 15 bases sitting between them. CDR1 MDHEN and CDR2 SYDVKM come from the germline V gene. The CDR3 runs to 15 residues. The CDR3: CASSSQTGSTYEQYF. CDR3 nucleotide sequence: TGTGCCAGCAGTTCTCAAACCGGGTCGACCTACGAGCAGTACTTC. Looking up the rest from reference TRBV28 and TRBJ2-7 gives the full variable domain: DVKVTQSSRYLVKRTGEKVFLECVQDMDHENMFWYRQDPGLGLRLIYFSYDVKMKEKGDIPEGYSVSREKKERFSLILESASTNQTSMYLCASSSQTGSTYEQYFGPGTRLTVT.

CDR3 sequence: CATSRESGQGNSPLHF. In DNA form, the CDR3 reads TGTGCCACCAGCAGAGAGTCGGGACAGGGTAATTCACCCCTCCACTTT. This sequence joins TRBV15 and TRBJ1-6, with 9 bases aligning to TRBD1. The CDR3 is 16 amino acids. CDR1 and CDR2 from the germline V gene are LNHNV and YYDKDF (reference sequence). V lost 0 bases, J lost 6 bases, and 3 bases stayed unmatched.

V gene TRBV6-1 combines with J gene TRBJ1-1; 8 nucleotides match TRBD1. The germline V gene has CDR1 MNHNS and CDR2 SASEGT. V gave up 3 bases and J gave up 7 bases; unmatched junction bases: 10. CDR3 length: 15 residues. This chain's CDR3 is CASSDQGQAAVEAFF. In nucleotides, the CDR3 is TGTGCCAGCAGTGATCAGGGACAGGCCGCGGTTGAAGCTTTCTTT.

This chain links TRBV7-3 with TRBJ2-1, with a possible D match to TRBD2 (5 bases). V was trimmed by 1 base and J by 7 bases, leaving 8 bases between them. Germline CDR1 is SGHTA and CDR2 is FQGTGA. CDR3 length: 13 residues. The CDR3 here is CASSLMRENEQFF. CDR3 bases: TGTGCCAGCAGCTTAATGAGGGAGAATGAGCAGTTCTTC.

This clonotype has ten or more counts. This rearrangement joins TRBV5-1 to TRBJ1-5; 12 bases fit TRBD1. Trimming at V came to 4 bases and at J to 1 base, leaving 6 bases not matched to a gene. There are 17 residues in the CDR3. Per germline, CDR1 SGHRS and CDR2 YFSETQ. DNA for the CDR3: TGCGCCAGCAGCCCAGGGACAGGGGGCGGGAGCAATCAGCCCCAGCATTTT. Amino acids: CASSPGTGGGSNQPQHF. The variable domain in full, with the rest retrieved from reference TRBV5-1 and TRBJ1-5, is KAGVTQTPRYLIKTRGQQVTLSCSPISGHRSVSWYQQTPGQGLQFLFEYFSETQRNKGNFPGRFSGRQFSNSRSEMNVSTLELGDSALYLCASSPGTGGGSNQPQHFGDGTRLSIL.

This clonotype occurred once. V usage is TRBV27 and J usage is TRBJ2-1; D call uncertain. In germline, CDR1 is MNHEY, CDR2 SMNVEV (reference sequence). Trimming pared 6 bases from V and 0 bases from J, leaving 9 bases between. The length of the CDR3 is 14 residues. The CDR3 reads CASRPDFSYNEQFF. Written as DNA, the CDR3 is TGTGCCAGCAGACCAGACTTCTCCTACAATGAGCAGTTCTTC.

The table lists this clonotype with many counts. J is TRBJ2-5 and V is TRBV28; 7 bases fit TRBD1. This CDR3 spans 16 amino acids. V dropped 7 bases and J dropped 0; count of bases not matched to a gene: 11. Germline CDR1 reads MDHEN; CDR2 reads SYDVKM. The CDR3 DNA reads as TGTGCCAGCAATTTCCGGGACAGTTGGTACCAAGAGACCCAGTACTTC. Translation gives CASNFRDSWYQETQYF.

V gene TRBV27 combines with J gene TRBJ1-5, with TRBD1 as a possible D gene (5 bases). The CDR3 contains 16 residues. CDR1 is MNHEY and CDR2 is SMNVEV in the germline V gene (reference sequence). V was clipped by 0 bases and J by 3 bases, with 12 bases between them. The CDR3: CASSLSPGGDNQPQHF. The DNA for the CDR3 is TGTGCCAGCAGTTTATCGCCCGGGGGGGACAATCAGCCCCAGCATTTT.

This chain uses TRBV12-3 or TRBV12-4 with TRBJ2-2; 9 nucleotides match TRBD1. The CDR3 covers 16 residues. The junction had 5 bases not matched to a gene; V was cut back by 5 bases and J by 1 base. The CDR3 reads CASSHRDRENTGELFF. The CDR3 DNA sequence: TGTGCCAGCAGTCACCGGGACAGGGAGAACACCGGGGAGCTGTTTTTT.

At least ten counts were recorded for this clonotype. The V and J genes are TRBV28 and TRBJ2-7, with D possibly being TRBD1 (6 bases). The CDR3 is made up of 14 amino acids. Trimming pared 6 bases from V and 7 bases from J, leaving 19 bases between. The germline V gene encodes CDR1 MDHEN and CDR2 SYDVKM. Here the CDR3 DNA reads TGTGCCAGCAGCTCCCCTGGGCAGGGGATTGAGCAGTACTTC. This translates into CASSSPGQGIEQYF.

This clonotype was picked up a small number of times. This rearrangement joins TRBV11-2 to TRBJ1-1; weak D call: TRBD1 (5 bases). CDR3 length equals 18 residues. Trimming removed 6 bases from V and 4 bases from J, with 27 bases in between. Germline values: CDR1 SGHAT, CDR2 FQNNGV. The CDR3 nucleotides read TGTGCCAGCAGATCCAAAGACAGTGCTCCCCTGCGGATCACTGAAGCTTTCTTT. Its protein product is CASRSKDSAPLRITEAFF.

This clonotype appeared many times. The V and J genes are TRBV12-5 and TRBJ1-5; a weak D match, TRBD1 (5 bases). This CDR3 region has 13 residues. V gave up 4 bases and J gave up 3 bases, with 7 bases separating them. Germline V gives CDR1 LGHNT, CDR2 FRNRAP. The CDR3 spells CASGSGLNQPQHF. CDR3 in DNA: TGTGCTAGTGGTTCGGGGCTCAATCAGCCCCAGCATTTT.

This clonotype was counted many times. This chain joins TRBV15 and TRBJ2-5, with 9 bases matching TRBD1. V shed 0 bases and J 0 bases; nucleotides not matched to a gene: 17. Germline CDR1 LNHNV, CDR2 YYDKDF (reference sequence). This CDR3 has 21 residues. The CDR3 DNA follows: TGTGCCACCAGCAGAGATTCGGGTCCTCCGGGACAGGGCCTCTACCAAGAGACCCAGTACTTC. Its translation is CATSRDSGPPGQGLYQETQYF.

This clonotype was seen many times. The CDR3 reads CASSPWTARVNTEAFF. The CDR3 DNA reads TGTGCCAGCAGTCCCTGGACAGCCCGGGTGAACACTGAAGCTTTCTTT. The chain joins TRBV28 to TRBJ1-1; perhaps TRBD1 as D (6 bases). The CDR3 is 16 residues long. The germline V and J ends were trimmed by 5 bases and 0 bases, with 16 bases remaining between them. The germline V gene has CDR1 MDHEN and CDR2 SYDVKM. The full variable domain, completed using reference TRBV28 and TRBJ1-1, is DVKVTQSSRYLVKRTGEKVFLECVQDMDHENMFWYRQDPGLGLRLIYFSYDVKMKEKGDIPEGYSVSREKKERFSLILESASTNQTSMYLCASSPWTARVNTEAFFGQGTRLTVV.

The chain employs TRBV20-1 and TRBJ2-5, with TRBD2 matching over 10 bases. This CDR3 is built from 14 residues. V dropped 8 bases and J dropped 1; count of bases not matched to a gene: 7. Germline V gene data show CDR1 as DFQATT and CDR2 as SNEGSKA (reference sequence). In nucleotides, the CDR3 is TGCAGTTTCCGACTAGCGGGCCCCCAAGAGACCCAGTACTTC. Protein: CSFRLAGPQETQYF.

This clonotype showed up many times. J is TRBJ2-5 and V is TRBV28; 11 positions agree with TRBD2. This CDR3 has 16 amino acids. From germline, CDR1 is MDHEN and CDR2 SYDVKM. V lost 7 bases to trimming and J lost 3 bases; unmatched junction nucleotides: 10. CDR3 DNA: TGTGCCAGCACTCATATCGGGACTAGCGGAGAAGAGACCCAGTACTTC. Translation: CASTHIGTSGEETQYF.

Turning to this clonotype: Its ends do not fully match the called genes, so a read error is possible. The V and J genes are TRBV12-3 or TRBV12-4 and TRBJ1-6; D not resolved. The CDR3 totals 14 residues. The CDR3 loop is CASNLMGYNSPLHF. The CDR3 DNA reads TGTGCCAGCAATCTCATGGGGTATAACTCACCCCTCCACTTT.

J is TRBJ2-7 and V is TRBV4-1; TRBD2 is a possible D gene (5 bases). The CDR3 runs to 16 residues. Germline CDR1 reads MGHRA; CDR2 reads YSYEKL. Trimming pared 4 bases from V and 4 bases from J, leaving 20 bases between. The DNA for the CDR3 is TGCGCCAGCAGCCCCCTACCCCTAGCACCCCCTTACGAGCAGTACTTC. Its protein is CASSPLPLAPPYEQYF.

This clonotype was observed many times. The CDR3 DNA follows: TGTGCCAGCAGTTTCTCATTAAGAGACGAGCAGTACTTC. Amino acid sequence: CASSFSLRDEQYF. The chain employs TRBV27 and TRBJ2-7; D unclear. The CDR3 spans 13 residues. The germline V gene has CDR1 MNHEY and CDR2 SMNVEV (reference sequence). The V end was cut by 3 bases, the J end by 5 bases, with 11 bases between.

There are many counts of this clonotype. V is TRBV13 and J is TRBJ2-5, with TRBD2 matching over 7 bases. The CDR3 consists of 14 residues. CDR1 and CDR2 (germline): PRHDT, FYEKMQ (reference sequence). V lost 2 bases and J lost 4; bases outside the gene matches: 4. The CDR3 DNA is TGTGCCAGCAGCTTAAGCGGGGAGGGAGAGACCCAGTACTTC. It codes for CASSLSGEGETQYF.

This clonotype was counted at least ten times. V gene TRBV28 combines with J gene TRBJ2-7; TRBD1 matches 11 bases. Unmatched junction bases numbered 10, after V lost 5 bases and J lost 4 bases. Germline CDR1 reads MDHEN; CDR2 reads SYDVKM. The CDR3 sequence is 16 residues long. The chain's CDR3 is CASSPVPGQGGYEQYF. CDR3 in DNA: TGTGCCAGCAGTCCAGTACCGGGACAGGGGGGTTACGAGCAGTACTTC.

This clonotype occurred many times. V is TRBV9 and J is TRBJ2-7; the match to TRBD2 covers 10 bases. J lost 3 bases, V lost 0 bases, and 3 bases had no gene match. The germline gives CDR1 SGDLS, CDR2 YYNGEE. CDR3 length equals 15 residues. The CDR3 DNA is TGTGCCAGCAGCGTAGATGGGACTAGCGACTACGAGCAGTACTTC. Translating it yields CASSVDGTSDYEQYF.

A few counts support this clonotype. V and J are TRBV2 and TRBJ2-2; tentatively, D is TRBD2 (5 bases). V lost 4 bases and J 7 bases, leaving 10 bases between the germline ends. Germline values: CDR1 SNHLY, CDR2 FYNNEI. This CDR3 has 13 amino acids. The CDR3 protein is CASSVGGGGELFF. The CDR3 nucleotides read TGTGCCAGCAGTGTGGGTGGAGGCGGGGAGCTGTTTTTT.